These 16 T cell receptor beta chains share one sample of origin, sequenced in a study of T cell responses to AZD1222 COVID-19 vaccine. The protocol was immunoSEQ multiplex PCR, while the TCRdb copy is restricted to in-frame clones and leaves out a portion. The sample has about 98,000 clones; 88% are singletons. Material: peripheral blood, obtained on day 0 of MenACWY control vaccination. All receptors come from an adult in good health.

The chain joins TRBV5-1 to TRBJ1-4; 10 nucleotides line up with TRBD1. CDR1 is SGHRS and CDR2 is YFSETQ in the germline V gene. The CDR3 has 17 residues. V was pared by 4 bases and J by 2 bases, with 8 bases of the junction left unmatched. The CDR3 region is CASSPGTGVMTNEKLFF. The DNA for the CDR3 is TGCGCCAGCAGCCCCGGGACAGGGGTTATGACTAATGAAAAACTGTTTTTT.

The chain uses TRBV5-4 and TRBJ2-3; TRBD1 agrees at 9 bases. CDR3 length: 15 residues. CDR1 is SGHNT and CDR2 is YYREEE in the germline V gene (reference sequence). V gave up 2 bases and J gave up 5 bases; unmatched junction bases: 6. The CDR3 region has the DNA TGTGCCAGCAGCTTATTGGGACAGGGAGTAGATACGCAGTATTTT. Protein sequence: CASSLLGQGVDTQYF.

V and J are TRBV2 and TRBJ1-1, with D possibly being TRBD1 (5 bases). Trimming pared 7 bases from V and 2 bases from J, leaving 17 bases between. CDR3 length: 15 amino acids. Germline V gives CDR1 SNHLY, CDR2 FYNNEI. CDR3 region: CASTRGSGGNTEAFF. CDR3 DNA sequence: TGTGCCAGCACCCGAGGTAGTGGGGGAAACACTGAAGCTTTCTTT.

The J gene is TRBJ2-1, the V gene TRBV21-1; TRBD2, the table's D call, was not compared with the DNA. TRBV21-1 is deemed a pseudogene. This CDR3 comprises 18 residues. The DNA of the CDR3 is TGTGCCAGCAGCAAAGAACAGGGCGCTAGCGGGGGGGCAAATGAGCAGTTCTTC. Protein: CASSKEQGASGGANEQFF.

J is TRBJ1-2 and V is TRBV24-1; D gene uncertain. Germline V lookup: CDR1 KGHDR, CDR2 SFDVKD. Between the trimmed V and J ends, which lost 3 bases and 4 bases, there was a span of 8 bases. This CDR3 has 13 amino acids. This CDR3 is CATSDGDGYGYTF. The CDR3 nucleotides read TGTGCCACCAGTGATGGCGATGGCTATGGCTACACCTTC.

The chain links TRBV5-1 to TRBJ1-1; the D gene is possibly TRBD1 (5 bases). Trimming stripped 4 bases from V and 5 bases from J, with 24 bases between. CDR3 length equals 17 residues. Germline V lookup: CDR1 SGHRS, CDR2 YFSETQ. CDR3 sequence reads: CASSLIRGTGRGTEAFF. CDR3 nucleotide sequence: TGCGCCAGCAGCCTTATCCGGGGGACCGGACGGGGAACTGAAGCTTTCTTT.

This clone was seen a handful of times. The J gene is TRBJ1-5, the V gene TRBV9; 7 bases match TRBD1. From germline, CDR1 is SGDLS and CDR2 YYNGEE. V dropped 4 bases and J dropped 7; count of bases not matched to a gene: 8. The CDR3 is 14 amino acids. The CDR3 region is CASSPTGAAQPQHF. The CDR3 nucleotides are TGTGCCAGCAGCCCCACAGGGGCCGCGCAGCCCCAGCATTTT.

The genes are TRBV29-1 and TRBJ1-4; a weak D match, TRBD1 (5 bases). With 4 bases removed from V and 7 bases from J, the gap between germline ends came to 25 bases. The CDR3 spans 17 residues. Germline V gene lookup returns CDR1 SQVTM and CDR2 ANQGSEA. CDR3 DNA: TGCAGCGTTGCCCTTTCATTCGATTGGAGGGGAGGTGAAAAACTGTTTTTT. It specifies CSVALSFDWRGGEKLFF.

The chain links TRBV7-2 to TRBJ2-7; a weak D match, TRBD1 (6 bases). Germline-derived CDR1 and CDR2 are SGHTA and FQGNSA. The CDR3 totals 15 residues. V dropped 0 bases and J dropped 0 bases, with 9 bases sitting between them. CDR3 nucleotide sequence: TGTGCCAGCAGCTTAGCCGGGACACACTCCTACGAGCAGTACTTC. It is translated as CASSLAGTHSYEQYF.

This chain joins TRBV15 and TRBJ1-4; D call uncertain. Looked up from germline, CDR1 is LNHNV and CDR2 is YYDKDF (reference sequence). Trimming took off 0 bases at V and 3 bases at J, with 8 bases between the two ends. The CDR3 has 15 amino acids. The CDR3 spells CATSRDLGANEKLFF. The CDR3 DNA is TGTGCCACCAGCAGAGATCTGGGAGCTAATGAAAAACTGTTTTTT.

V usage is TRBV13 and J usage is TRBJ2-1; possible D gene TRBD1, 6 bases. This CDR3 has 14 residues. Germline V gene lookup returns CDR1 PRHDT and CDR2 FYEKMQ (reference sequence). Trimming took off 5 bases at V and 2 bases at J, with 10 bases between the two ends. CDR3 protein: CASSRDITYNEQFF. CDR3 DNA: TGTGCCAGCAGCCGGGACATTACCTACAATGAGCAGTTCTTC.

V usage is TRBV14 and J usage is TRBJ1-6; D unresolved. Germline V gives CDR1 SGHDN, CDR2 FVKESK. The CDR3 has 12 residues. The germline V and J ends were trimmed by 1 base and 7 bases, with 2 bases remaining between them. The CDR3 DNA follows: TGTGCCAGCAGCCAAGTGAATTCACCCCTCCACTTT. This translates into CASSQVNSPLHF. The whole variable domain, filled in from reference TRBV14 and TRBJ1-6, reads EAGVTQFPSHSVIEKGQTVTLRCDPISGHDNLYWYRRVMGKEIKFLLHFVKESKQDESGMPNNRFLAERTGGTYSTLKVQPAELEDSGVYFCASSQVNSPLHFGNGTRLTVT.

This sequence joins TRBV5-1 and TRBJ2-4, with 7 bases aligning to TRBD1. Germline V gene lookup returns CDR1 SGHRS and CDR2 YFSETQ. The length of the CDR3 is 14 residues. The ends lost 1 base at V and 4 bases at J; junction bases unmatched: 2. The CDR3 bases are TGCGCCAGCAGCTTGTCACAGGGGAAAAACATTCAGTACTTC. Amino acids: CASSLSQGKNIQYF.

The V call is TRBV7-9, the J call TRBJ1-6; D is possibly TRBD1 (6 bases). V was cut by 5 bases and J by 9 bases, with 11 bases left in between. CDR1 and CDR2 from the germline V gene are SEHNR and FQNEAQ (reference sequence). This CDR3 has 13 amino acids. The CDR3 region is CASSRTDGSPLHF. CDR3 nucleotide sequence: TGTGCCAGCAGCAGGACAGACGGTTCACCCCTCCACTTT.

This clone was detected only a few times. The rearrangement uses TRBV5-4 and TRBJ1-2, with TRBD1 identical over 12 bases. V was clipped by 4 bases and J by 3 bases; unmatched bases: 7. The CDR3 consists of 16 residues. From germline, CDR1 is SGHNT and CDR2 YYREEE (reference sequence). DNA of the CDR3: TGTGCCAGCAGCCCAACCGGGACAGGGGGCTACTATGGCTACACCTTC. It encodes CASSPTGTGGYYGYTF.

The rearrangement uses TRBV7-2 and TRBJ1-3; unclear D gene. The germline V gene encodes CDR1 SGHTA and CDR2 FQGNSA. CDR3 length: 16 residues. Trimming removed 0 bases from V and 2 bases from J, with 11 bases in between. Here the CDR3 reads CASSLAGLAAGNTIYF. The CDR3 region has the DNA TGTGCCAGCAGCTTAGCTGGTTTGGCTGCTGGAAACACCATATATTTT.